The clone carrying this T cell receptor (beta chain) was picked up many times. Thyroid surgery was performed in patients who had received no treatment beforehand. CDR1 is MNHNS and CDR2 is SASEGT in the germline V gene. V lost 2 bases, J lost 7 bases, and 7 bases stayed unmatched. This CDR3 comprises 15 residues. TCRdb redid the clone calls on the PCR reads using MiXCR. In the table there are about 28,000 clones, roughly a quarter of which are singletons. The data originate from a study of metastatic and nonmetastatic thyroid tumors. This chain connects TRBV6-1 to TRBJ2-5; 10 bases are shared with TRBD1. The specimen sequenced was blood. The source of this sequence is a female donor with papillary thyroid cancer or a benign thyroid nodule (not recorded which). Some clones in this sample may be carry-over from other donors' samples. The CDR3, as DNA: TGTGCCAGCAGTGAATTGCTCGGGACAGGGGTGACCCAGTACTTC. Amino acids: CASSELLGTGVTQYF.